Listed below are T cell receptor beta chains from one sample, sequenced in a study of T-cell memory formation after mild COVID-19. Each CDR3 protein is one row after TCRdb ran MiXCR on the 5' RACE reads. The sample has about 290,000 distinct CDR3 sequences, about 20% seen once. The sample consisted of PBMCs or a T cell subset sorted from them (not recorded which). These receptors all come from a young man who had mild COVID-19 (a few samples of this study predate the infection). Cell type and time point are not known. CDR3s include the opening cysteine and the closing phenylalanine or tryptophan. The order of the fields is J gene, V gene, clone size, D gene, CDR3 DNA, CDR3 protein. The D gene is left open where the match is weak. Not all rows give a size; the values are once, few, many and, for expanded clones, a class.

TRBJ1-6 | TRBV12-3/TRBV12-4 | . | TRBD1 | TGTGCCAGCAGCCTGACAGGGGGAATGTCACCCCTCCACTTT | CASSLTGGMSPLHF
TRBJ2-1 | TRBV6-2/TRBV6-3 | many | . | TGTGCCAGCAGTTACCCGAGCTCCTACAATGAGCAGTTCTTC | CASSYPSSYNEQFF
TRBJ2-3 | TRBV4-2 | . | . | TGTGCCAGCAGCCAAGATCCAGGAAAGCAGTATTTT | CASSQDPGKQYF
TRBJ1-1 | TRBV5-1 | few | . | TGCGCCAGCAGCTTATCAGCGAACAGCTTGAACACTGAAGCTTTCTTT | CASSLSANSLNTEAFF
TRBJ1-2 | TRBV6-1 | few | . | TGTGCCAGCAGTGAAGACCATTACAACTATGGCTACACCTTC | CASSEDHYNYGYTF
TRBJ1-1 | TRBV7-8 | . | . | TGTGCCAGCAGCGGACCGACATGGATTGGAGCTTTCTTT | CASSGPTWIGAFF
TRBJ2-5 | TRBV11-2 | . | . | TGTGCCAGCAGCACGGTCCCAGAGACCCAGTACTTC | CASSTVPETQYF
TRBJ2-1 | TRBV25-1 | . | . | TGTGCCAGCAGTGGGCTCGGGGATTACAATGAGCAGTTCTTC | CASSGLGDYNEQFF
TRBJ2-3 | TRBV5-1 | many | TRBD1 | TGCGCCAGCGTACAAGGGGACAGCCGCACAGATACGCAGTATTTT | CASVQGDSRTDTQYF
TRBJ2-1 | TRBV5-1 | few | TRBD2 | TGCGCCAGCAGCTTGGCGGGACTAGCGGCCTACAATGAGCAGTTCTTC | CASSLAGLAAYNEQFF
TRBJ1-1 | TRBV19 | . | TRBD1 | TGTGCCAGTAGGCAGGACAGGTCGACGAACACTGAAGCTTTCTTT | CASRQDRSTNTEAFF
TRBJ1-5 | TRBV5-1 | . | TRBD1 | TGCGCCAGCAGCTTGGCAGGGGGGGATCAGCCCCAGCATTTT | CASSLAGGDQPQHF
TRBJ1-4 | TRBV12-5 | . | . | TGTGCTAGTGGTCCCGACACAACTAATGAAAAACTGTTTTTT | CASGPDTTNEKLFF
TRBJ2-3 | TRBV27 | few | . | TGTGCCAGCAGTACCCTTTTGGGGGGAGATACGCAGTATTTT | CASSTLLGGDTQYF
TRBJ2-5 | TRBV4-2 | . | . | TGTGCCAGCAGCCAAGGGCTCGTGGCCTCGTACCAAGAGACCCAGTACTTC | CASSQGLVASYQETQYF
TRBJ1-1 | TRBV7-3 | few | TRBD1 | TGTGCCAGCAGCTTACAGGGGGGAGGAGTCACTGAAGCTTTCTTT | CASSLQGGGVTEAFF
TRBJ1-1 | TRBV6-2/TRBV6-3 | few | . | TGTGCCAGCAGCGACGAAGACCCGCGGGCTTTCTTT | CASSDEDPRAFF
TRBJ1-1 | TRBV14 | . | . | TGTGCCAGCAGTGCGGGGGCGCGGACTGAAGCTTTCTTT | CASSAGARTEAFF
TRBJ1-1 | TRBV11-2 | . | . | TGTGCCAGCAACGATCGTCCAGAATTGAACACTGAAGCTTTCTTT | CASNDRPELNTEAFF
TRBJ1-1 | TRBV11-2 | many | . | TGTGCCAGCAGCTTAGCGGGCTACACTGAAGCTTTCTTT | CASSLAGYTEAFF
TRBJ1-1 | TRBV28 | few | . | TGTGCCAGCAGGAAAGGGCACACTGAAGCTTTCTTT | CASRKGHTEAFF
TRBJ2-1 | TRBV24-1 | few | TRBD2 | TGTGCCACCAGTTCAGCGGGGGGGCTGGATGAGCAGTTCTTC | CATSSAGGLDEQFF
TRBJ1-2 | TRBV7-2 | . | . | TGTGCCAGCAGGGATACAGGGCACAATGGCTACACCTTC | CASRDTGHNGYTF
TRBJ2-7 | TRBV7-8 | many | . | TGTGCCAGCAGCACGAGGGTTTCCTACGAGCAGTACTTC | CASSTRVSYEQYF
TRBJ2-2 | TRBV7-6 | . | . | TGTGCCAGCAGCTTAGGTACCAGGGGCACCGGGGAGCTGTTTTTT | CASSLGTRGTGELFF
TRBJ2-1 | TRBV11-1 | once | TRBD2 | TGTGCCAGCAGCTTAGCGGATCTAGCGGGGGCCTACAATGAGCAGTTCTTC | CASSLADLAGAYNEQFF
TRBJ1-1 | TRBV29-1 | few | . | TGCAGCGGGACGGGCCCGACTGAAGCTTTCTTT | CSGTGPTEAFF
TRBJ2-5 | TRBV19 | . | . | TGTGCCAGTAGTCGTACCTCGGGACGGCGAGAGACCCAGTACTTC | CASSRTSGRRETQYF
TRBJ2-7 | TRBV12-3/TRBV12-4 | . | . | TGTGCCAGCAGTCATCCCCCGGGCATCTACGAGCAGTACTTC | CASSHPPGIYEQYF
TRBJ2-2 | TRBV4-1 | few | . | TGCGCCAGCAGCCGCCGTTCGGGCACCGGGGAGCTGTTTTTT | CASSRRSGTGELFF
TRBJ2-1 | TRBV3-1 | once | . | TGTGCCAGCAGCCCCTGGCGCGGCAATGAGCAGTTCTTC | CASSPWRGNEQFF
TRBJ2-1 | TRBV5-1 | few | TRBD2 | TGCGCCAGCAGCTTTGCGGCGGGGGGCTCCTACAATGAGCAGTTCTTC | CASSFAAGGSYNEQFF
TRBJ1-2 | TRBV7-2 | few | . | TGTGCCAGCAGCTTTACAGGGAACAACTATGGCTACACCTTC | CASSFTGNNYGYTF
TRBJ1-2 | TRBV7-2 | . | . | TGTGCCAGCAGGGATGAGGGCTACACCTTC | CASRDEGYTF
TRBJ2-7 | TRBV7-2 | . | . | TGTGCCAGCAGCTCCAGGCGGTATGCCTACGAGCAGTACTTC | CASSSRRYAYEQYF
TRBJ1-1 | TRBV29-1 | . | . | TGCAGTGCGGGACCGTCGGGAACTGAAGCTTTCTTT | CSAGPSGTEAFF
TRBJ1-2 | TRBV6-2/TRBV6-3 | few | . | TGTGCCAGCAGAACACGGGTTATCGGTGGCTACACCTTC | CASRTRVIGGYTF
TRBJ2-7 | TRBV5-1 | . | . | TGCGCCAGCAGCTCCCGTGGGCCAATCGACGAGCAGTACTTC | CASSSRGPIDEQYF
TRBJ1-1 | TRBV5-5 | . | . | TGTGCCAGCAGCTTGTTCCCTATGAACACTGAAGCTTTCTTT | CASSLFPMNTEAFF
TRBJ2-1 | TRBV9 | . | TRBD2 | TGTGCCAGCAGCGGTGGTCTAGCGGAGCCCGATGAGCAGTTCTTC | CASSGGLAEPDEQFF
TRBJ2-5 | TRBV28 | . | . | TGTGCCAGCAGTTTATTTTCGGGGGGCGGGGTCCCAGAGACCCAGTACTTC | CASSLFSGGGVPETQYF
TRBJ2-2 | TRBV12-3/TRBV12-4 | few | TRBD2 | TGTGCCAGCACCTGGCGGGGGTCCACCGGGGAGCTGTTTTTT | CASTWRGSTGELFF
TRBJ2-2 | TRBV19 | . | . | TGTGCCAGTAGTATTGGACAGTCCACCGGGGAGCTGTTTTTT | CASSIGQSTGELFF
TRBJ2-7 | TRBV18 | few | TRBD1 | TGTGCCAGCTCACCGACAGGGGAGTACGAGCAGTACTTC | CASSPTGEYEQYF
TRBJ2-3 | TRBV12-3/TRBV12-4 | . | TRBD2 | TGTGCCAACTTCAAACGCGCAGCGGGGGTGTGGGTAGATACGCAGTATTTT | CANFKRAAGVWVDTQYF
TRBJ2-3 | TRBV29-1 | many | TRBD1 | TGCAGCGTAACGGACAGGGGGACAGATACGCAGTATTTT | CSVTDRGTDTQYF
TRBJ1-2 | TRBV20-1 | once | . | TGCAGTGCTGGGTCCTATGGCTACACCTTC | CSAGSYGYTF
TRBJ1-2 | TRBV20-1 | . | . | TGCAGTGCTAGAAGGCCGATTGAGCGAGGCTACACCTTC | CSARRPIERGYTF
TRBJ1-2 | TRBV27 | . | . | TGTGCCACGAAATCATCGACAGCTAACTATGGCTACACCTTC | CATKSSTANYGYTF
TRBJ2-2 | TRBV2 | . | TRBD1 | TGTGCCAGCACCGGACAGGGGGGGAGCACCGGGGAGCTGTTTTTT | CASTGQGGSTGELFF
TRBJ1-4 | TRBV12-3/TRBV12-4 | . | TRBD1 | TGTGCCAGCAGTCCCACCGGGACAGGTGTAAAACTGTTTTTT | CASSPTGTGVKLFF
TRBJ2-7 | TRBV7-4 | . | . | TGTGCCAGCAGCTTTGGTGGAGACAGTCCAAGCTCCTACGAGCAGTACTTC | CASSFGGDSPSSYEQYF
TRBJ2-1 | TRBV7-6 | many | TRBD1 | TGTGCCAGCAGCTTCGGACAGGGCTCCTACAATGAGCAGTTCTTC | CASSFGQGSYNEQFF
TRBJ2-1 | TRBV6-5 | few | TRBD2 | TGTGCCAGCAGCAACGGTGGGGAGGGGTTCTTC | CASSNGGEGFF